Listed here are 2 T cell receptor beta chains from one sample, sequenced in a study of shared clonotypes between healthy human individuals. The data were produced by immunoSEQ multiplex PCR, yet TCRdb's version contains in-frame clones alone and is incomplete. The data contain about 1.4 million clones, roughly 96% of them singletons. Sequencing was carried out using naive CD4+ T cells sorted from blood. Subset here: CD45RA+ positively selected. The source of these receptors is a man aged 30 to 39 in good health.

As to this clone: Other DNA sequences in this sample translate to the same CDR3. This chain links TRBV5-1 with TRBJ2-5; no definite D call. V was clipped by 3 bases and J by 2 bases, with 8 bases between them. This CDR3 is built from 13 residues. Germline V gene lookup returns CDR1 SGHRS and CDR2 YFSETQ. The CDR3 protein is CASSSTPQETQYF. The DNA of the CDR3 is TGCGCCAGCAGCTCAACCCCGCAAGAGACCCAGTACTTC.

The J gene is TRBJ2-3, the V gene TRBV5-3, with D possibly being TRBD1 or TRBD2 (5 bases each). TRBV5-3 is assigned to the ORF class and has an uncertain function. With 2 bases removed from V and 4 bases from J, the gap between germline ends came to 11 bases. The CDR3 contains 14 residues. The CDR3 DNA is TGTGCCAGAAGCTTAAACCGGGGCCCAGATACGCAGTATTTT. This translates into CARSLNRGPDTQYF.